The next 13 T cell receptor beta chains were all read from a single sample in a study of neoadjuvant anti-PD-1 for oral cavity cancer. TCRdb's copy holds only in-frame clones and misses some; the assay was immunoSEQ multiplex PCR. The sample has roughly 15,000 clones; 40% are singletons. Time point here: after neoadjuvant nivolumab, at surgical resection. The material sequenced was tumor tissue, taken after nivolumab (anti-PD-1) treatment. These receptors came from a person between 40 and 80 years old with oral cavity squamous cell carcinoma.

The rearrangement uses TRBV10-3 and TRBJ2-3; D is uncertain. Trimming pared 0 bases from V and 6 bases from J, leaving 4 bases between. The germline gives CDR1 ENHRY, CDR2 SYGVKD. The CDR3 contains 12 residues. CDR3 protein: CAISESGDTQYF. The CDR3 coding sequence is TGTGCCATCAGTGAGTCTGGTGATACGCAGTATTTT.

This rearrangement joins TRBV5-1 to TRBJ2-5; no clear D. Per the germline V gene, CDR1 is SGHRS and CDR2 is YFSETQ. Trimming stripped 4 bases from V and 5 bases from J, with 6 bases between. The CDR3 extends over 11 amino acids. The CDR3 reads CASSTGETQYF. The CDR3 region has the DNA TGCGCCAGCAGCACCGGGGAGACCCAGTACTTC.

The table lists this clone with a few counts. This chain links TRBV7-9 with TRBJ2-3; D gene unclear. Per the germline V gene, CDR1 is SEHNR and CDR2 is FQNEAQ (reference sequence). The CDR3 extends over 13 amino acids. Between the trimmed V and J ends, which lost 0 bases and 4 bases, there was a span of 5 bases. CDR3 sequence reads: CASSLAHADTQYF. CDR3 in DNA: TGTGCCAGCAGCTTAGCGCACGCAGATACGCAGTATTTT.

The table lists this clone with a count of one. This rearrangement joins TRBV28 to TRBJ2-7; TRBD1 matches 10 bases. Germline CDR1 reads MDHEN; CDR2 reads SYDVKM. There are 15 residues in the CDR3. Trimming cost V 5 bases and J 7 bases; bases outside gene matches: 11. CDR3 DNA sequence: TGTGCCAGCAGTATTCCGGGACAGGGGCCCTGGGAGCAGTACTTC. This encodes CASSIPGQGPWEQYF. The full variable domain, with the rest looked up from reference TRBV28 and TRBJ2-7, is DVKVTQSSRYLVKRTGEKVFLECVQDMDHENMFWYRQDPGLGLRLIYFSYDVKMKEKGDIPEGYSVSREKKERFSLILESASTNQTSMYLCASSIPGQGPWEQYFGPGTRLTVT.

The chain links TRBV4-1 to TRBJ2-1; a weak D match, TRBD1 (7 bases). V lost 6 bases and J 5 bases, leaving 20 bases between the germline ends. The germline V gene encodes CDR1 MGHRA and CDR2 YSYEKL. This CDR3 region has 16 residues. CDR3 in amino acids: CASRLLFRGDDNEQFF. CDR3 in DNA: TGCGCCAGCAGGCTGCTCTTCAGGGGGGATGACAATGAGCAGTTCTTC.

This clone is termed medium-sized. The V gene is TRBV7-9, the J gene TRBJ2-1, with 10 bases aligning to TRBD2. The CDR3 runs to 15 residues. Losses at the gene ends were 7 bases for V and 7 bases for J; bases not matched to a gene: 10. The germline CDR1 and CDR2 sequences are SEHNR and FQNEAQ (reference sequence). CDR3 sequence (DNA): TGTGCCAGCATACTAGCGGGGCTTCCGGTGAATGAGCAGTTCTTC. Its translation is CASILAGLPVNEQFF.

A few counts support this clone. The chain uses TRBV21-1 and TRBJ2-7; the table's D call of TRBD2 was not tested on the DNA. TRBV21-1 is a known pseudogene. The CDR3 is 12 amino acids. Here the CDR3 DNA reads TGTGCCAGCTTGCTAGGTTCAGCCGAGCAGTACTTC. Amino acids: CASLLGSAEQYF.

This clone was picked up a small number of times. This chain joins TRBV28 and TRBJ2-7, with D possibly matching TRBD2 (6 bases). V lost 3 bases and J 6 bases, leaving 9 bases between the germline ends. Germline-derived CDR1 and CDR2 are MDHEN and SYDVKM. CDR3 length: 12 residues. CDR3 sequence reads: CASSLEGREQYF. CDR3 in DNA: TGTGCCAGCAGTTTGGAGGGGCGCGAGCAGTACTTC.

In this sample, this clone turned up a few times. The V and J genes are TRBV4-2 and TRBJ1-1; TRBD1 matches at 7 bases. The V segment lost 1 base and the J segment 1 base; nucleotides outside the gene matches: 3. The CDR3 covers 15 residues. The germline V gene encodes CDR1 LGHNA and CDR2 YNFKEQ. This chain's CDR3 is CASSQADRANTEAFF. The CDR3, as DNA: TGTGCCAGCAGCCAAGCCGACAGGGCGAACACTGAAGCTTTCTTT.

This sequence joins TRBV6-5 and TRBJ2-5, with D possibly matching TRBD2 (5 bases). The ends were cut back, 5 bases at V and 5 bases at J, with 15 bases in the middle. Germline V gene data show CDR1 as MNHEY and CDR2 as SVGAGI. The CDR3 spans 14 residues. The CDR3, as DNA: TGTGCCAGCAGTGGCTTCGCGGGTTGGGAGACCCAGTACTTC. Translation: CASSGFAGWETQYF.

The table lists this clone with a few counts. The chain carries TRBV20-1 and TRBJ2-1; the D is unclear. Germline V gives CDR1 DFQATT, CDR2 SNEGSKA (reference sequence). V shed 0 bases and J shed 6 bases, with 0 bases lying between them. This CDR3 region has 10 residues. As DNA, the CDR3 is TGCAGTGCTAGAGACAATGAGCAGTTCTTC. As protein: CSARDNEQFF.

Only a few counts were recorded for this clone. The genes are TRBV27 and TRBJ2-5; no clear D gene. V lost 5 bases, J lost 1 base, and 11 bases lay in between. The germline CDR1 and CDR2 sequences are MNHEY and SMNVEV (reference sequence). The CDR3 runs 14 residues. This CDR3 is CASSPSWGQETQYF. Written as DNA, the CDR3 is TGTGCCAGCAGTCCCTCGTGGGGCCAAGAGACCCAGTACTTC.

The chain couples TRBV5-1 to TRBJ2-5; the D gene could be TRBD1 or TRBD2 (5 bases each). The CDR3 contains 16 residues. CDR1 and CDR2 (germline): SGHRS, YFSETQ. The ends were cut back, 5 bases at V and 4 bases at J, with 21 bases in the middle. The CDR3, as DNA: TGCGCCAGCAGGAAAGACGCCGGGACGGCGGGAGAGACCCAGTACTTC. As protein: CASRKDAGTAGETQYF.